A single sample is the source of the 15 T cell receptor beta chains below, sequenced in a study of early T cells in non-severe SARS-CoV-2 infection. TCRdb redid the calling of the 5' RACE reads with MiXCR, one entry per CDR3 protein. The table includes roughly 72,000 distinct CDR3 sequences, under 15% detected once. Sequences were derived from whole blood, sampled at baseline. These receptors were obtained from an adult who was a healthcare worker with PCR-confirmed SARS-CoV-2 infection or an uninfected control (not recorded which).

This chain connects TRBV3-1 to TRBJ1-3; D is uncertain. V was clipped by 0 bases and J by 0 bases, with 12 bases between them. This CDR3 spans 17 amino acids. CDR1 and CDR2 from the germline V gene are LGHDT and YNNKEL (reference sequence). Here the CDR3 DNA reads TGTGCCAGCAGCCAAGACAAGCCCACTCCCTCTGGAAACACCATATATTTT. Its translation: CASSQDKPTPSGNTIYF.

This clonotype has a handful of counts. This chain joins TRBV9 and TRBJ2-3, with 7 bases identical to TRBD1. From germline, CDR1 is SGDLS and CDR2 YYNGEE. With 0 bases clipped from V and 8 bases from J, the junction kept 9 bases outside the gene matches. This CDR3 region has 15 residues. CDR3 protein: CASSVATGVVATQYF. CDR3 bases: TGTGCCAGCAGCGTAGCAACAGGGGTGGTGGCTACGCAGTATTTT.

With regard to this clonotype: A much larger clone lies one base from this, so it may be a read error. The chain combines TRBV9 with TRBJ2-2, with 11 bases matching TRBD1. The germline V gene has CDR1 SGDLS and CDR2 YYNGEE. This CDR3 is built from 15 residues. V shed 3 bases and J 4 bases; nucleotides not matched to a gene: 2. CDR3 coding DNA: TGTGCCAGCAGCGCCGGGACAGGGGGCACCGGGGAGCTGTTTTTT. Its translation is CASSAGTGGTGELFF.

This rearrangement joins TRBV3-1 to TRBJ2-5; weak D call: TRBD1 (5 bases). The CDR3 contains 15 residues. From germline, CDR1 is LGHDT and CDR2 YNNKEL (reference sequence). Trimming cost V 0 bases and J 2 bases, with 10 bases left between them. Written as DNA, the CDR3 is TGTGCCAGCAGCCAAGAGGGGCGCTTACAAGAGACCCAGTACTTC. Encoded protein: CASSQEGRLQETQYF.

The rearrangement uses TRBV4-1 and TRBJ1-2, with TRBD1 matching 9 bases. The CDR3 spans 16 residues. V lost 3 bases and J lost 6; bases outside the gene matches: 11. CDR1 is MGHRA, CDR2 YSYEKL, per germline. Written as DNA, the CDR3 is TGCGCCAGCAGCCAGCTACACAGAGGACAGGGGAATGGCTACACCTTC. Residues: CASSQLHRGQGNGYTF.

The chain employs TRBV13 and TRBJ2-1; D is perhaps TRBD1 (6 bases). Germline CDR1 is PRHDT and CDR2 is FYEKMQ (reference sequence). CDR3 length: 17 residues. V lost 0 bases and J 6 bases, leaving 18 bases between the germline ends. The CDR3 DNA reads TGTGCCAGCAGCTTAGGCGCGGGCAGGGGCGGTCCCAATGAGCAGTTCTTC. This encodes CASSLGAGRGGPNEQFF.

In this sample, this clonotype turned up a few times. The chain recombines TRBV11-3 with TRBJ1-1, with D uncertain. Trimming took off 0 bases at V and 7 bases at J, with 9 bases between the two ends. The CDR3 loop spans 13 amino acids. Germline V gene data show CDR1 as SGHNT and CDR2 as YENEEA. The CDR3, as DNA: TGTGCCAGCAGCTTAGAAAGAGGCCTTGAAGCTTTCTTT. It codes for CASSLERGLEAFF. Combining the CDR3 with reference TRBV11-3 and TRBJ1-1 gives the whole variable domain EAGVVQSPRYKIIEKKQPVAFWCNPISGHNTLYWYLQNLGQGPELLIRYENEEAVDDSQLPKDRFSAERLKGVDSTLKIQPAELGDSAVYLCASSLERGLEAFFGQGTRLTVV.

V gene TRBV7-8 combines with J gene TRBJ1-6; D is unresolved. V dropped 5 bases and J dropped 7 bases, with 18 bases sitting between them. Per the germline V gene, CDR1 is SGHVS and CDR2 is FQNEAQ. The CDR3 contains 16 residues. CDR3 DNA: TGTGCCAGCAGCCCCGATACCTACATGGGGAATTCACCCCTCCACTTT. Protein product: CASSPDTYMGNSPLHF.

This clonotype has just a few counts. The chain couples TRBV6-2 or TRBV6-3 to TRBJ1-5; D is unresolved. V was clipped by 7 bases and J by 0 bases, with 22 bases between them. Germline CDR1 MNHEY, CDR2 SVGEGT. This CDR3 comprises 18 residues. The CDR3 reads CASNTSRASGYSNQPQHF. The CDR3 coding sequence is TGTGCCAGCAATACTTCCCGGGCCTCGGGATATAGCAATCAGCCCCAGCATTTT.

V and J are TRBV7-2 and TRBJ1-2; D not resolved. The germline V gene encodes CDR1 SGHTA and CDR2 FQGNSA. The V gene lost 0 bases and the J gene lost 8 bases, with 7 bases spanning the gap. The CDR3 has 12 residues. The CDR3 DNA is TGTGCCAGCAGCTTAGCTCTCAGCGGCTACACCTTC. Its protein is CASSLALSGYTF.

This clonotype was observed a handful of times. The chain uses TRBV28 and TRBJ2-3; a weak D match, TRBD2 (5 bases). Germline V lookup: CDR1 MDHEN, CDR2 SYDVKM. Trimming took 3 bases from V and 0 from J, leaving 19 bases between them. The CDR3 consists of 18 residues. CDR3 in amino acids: CASSLPPERVSSTDTQYF. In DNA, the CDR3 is TGTGCCAGCAGTTTGCCCCCTGAGAGGGTTTCAAGCACAGATACGCAGTATTTT.

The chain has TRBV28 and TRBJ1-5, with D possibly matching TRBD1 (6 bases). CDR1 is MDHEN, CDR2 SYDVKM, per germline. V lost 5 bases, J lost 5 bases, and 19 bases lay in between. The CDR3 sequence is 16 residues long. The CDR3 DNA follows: TGTGCCAGCAGTGCCCACCTCCGGGACACCTATCAGCCCCAGCATTTT. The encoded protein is CASSAHLRDTYQPQHF.

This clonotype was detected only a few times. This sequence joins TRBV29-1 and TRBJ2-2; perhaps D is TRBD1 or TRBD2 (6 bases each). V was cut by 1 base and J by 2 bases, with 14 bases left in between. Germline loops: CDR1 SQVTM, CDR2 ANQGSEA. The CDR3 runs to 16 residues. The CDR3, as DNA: TGCAGCGTTGAAGGAGTACGGGGGCGAAACACCGGGGAGCTGTTTTTT. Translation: CSVEGVRGRNTGELFF.

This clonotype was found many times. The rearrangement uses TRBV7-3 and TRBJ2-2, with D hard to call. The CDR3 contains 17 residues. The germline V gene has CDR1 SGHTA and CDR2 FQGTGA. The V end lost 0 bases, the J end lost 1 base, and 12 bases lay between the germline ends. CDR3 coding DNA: TGTGCCAGCAGCTTAACCCCCCCGACCGTGAACACCGGGGAGCTGTTTTTT. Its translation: CASSLTPPTVNTGELFF. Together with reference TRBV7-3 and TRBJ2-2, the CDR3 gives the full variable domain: GAGVSQTPSNKVTEKGKYVELRCDPISGHTALYWYRQSLGQGPEFLIYFQGTGAADDSGLPNDRFFAVRPEGSVSTLKIQRTERGDSAVYLCASSLTPPTVNTGELFFGEGSRLTVL.

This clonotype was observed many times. CDR3 residues: CASSQDPRAGYTF. The CDR3 DNA reads as TGTGCCAGCAGCCAGGACCCAAGAGCGGGCTACACCTTC. The chain links TRBV11-2 to TRBJ1-2; D is unresolved. V shed 5 bases and J shed 8 bases, with 15 bases lying between them. CDR3 length: 13 amino acids. Per germline, CDR1 SGHAT and CDR2 FQNNGV.